This T cell receptor (beta chain) stems from a study of T cell repertoires in cytomegalovirus infection. For this clonotype: Its antigen is still unknown.

Trimming cost V 6 bases and J 4 bases; bases outside gene matches: 8. The V gene's germline CDR1 is MNHEY and CDR2 SMNVEV (reference sequence). The CDR3 loop spans 14 amino acids. TCRdb redid the calling of the reads with MiXCR, one entry per CDR3 protein. The sample shows about 830,000 distinct CDR3 sequences, over 25% of them seen only once. The source material was cultured CD8+ T cells from PBMCs, sampled from culture after CMV antigen stimulation. The sequence came from a human donor in good health (CMV status not recorded). Some clones in this sample may be carry-over from other donors' samples. The genes are TRBV27 and TRBJ1-2, with TRBD1 identical over 7 bases. CDR3 residues: CASSWTGSPYGYTF. The CDR3 nucleotides read TGTGCCAGCAGCTGGACAGGTTCTCCCTATGGCTACACCTTC.